The present T cell receptor beta chain was sequenced within a study of T cell responses to AZD1222 COVID-19 vaccine. Turning to this clone: An end of the junction differs from the germline gene, which may be a read error.

TCRdb keeps only in-frame clones here, not all; method: immunoSEQ multiplex PCR. This sample has about 270,000 clones, with 90% to 95% found just once. Material: peripheral blood, obtained 28 days after the second AZD1222 dose. The sequence came from an adult who received the AZD1222 COVID-19 vaccine.

CDR3 loop: CASSQRGGDDIF. Written as DNA, the CDR3 is TGTGCCAGCAGCCAGCGCGGCGGGGATGACATCTTC. The genes are TRBV5-5 and TRBJ1-2; D gene unclear. CDR1 SGHKS and CDR2 YYEKEE come from the germline V gene (reference sequence). The CDR3 runs to 12 residues.